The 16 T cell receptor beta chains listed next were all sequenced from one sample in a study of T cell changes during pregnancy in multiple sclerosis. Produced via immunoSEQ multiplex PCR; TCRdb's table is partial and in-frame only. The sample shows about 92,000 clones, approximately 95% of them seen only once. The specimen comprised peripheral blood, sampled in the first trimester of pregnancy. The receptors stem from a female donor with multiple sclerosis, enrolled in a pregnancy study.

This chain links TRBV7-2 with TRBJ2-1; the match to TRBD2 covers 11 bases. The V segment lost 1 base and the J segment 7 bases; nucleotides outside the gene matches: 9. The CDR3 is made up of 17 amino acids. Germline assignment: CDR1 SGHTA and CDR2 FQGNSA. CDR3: CASSLDFSGGAGNEQFF. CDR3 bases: TGTGCCAGCAGCTTAGATTTTAGCGGGGGGGCAGGTAATGAGCAGTTCTTC.

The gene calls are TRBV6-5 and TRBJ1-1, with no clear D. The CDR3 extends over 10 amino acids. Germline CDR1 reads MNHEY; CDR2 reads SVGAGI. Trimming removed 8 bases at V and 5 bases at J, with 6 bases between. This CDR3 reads CASVGTEAFF. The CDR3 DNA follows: TGTGCCAGCGTCGGGACTGAAGCTTTCTTT.

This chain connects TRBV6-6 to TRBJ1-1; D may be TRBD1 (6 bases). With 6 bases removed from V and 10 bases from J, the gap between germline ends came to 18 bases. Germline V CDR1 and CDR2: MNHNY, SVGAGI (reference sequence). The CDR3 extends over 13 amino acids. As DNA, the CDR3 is TGTGCCAGCAGCACACCCGGGAGGGGGAGAGCTTTCTTT. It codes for CASSTPGRGRAFF.

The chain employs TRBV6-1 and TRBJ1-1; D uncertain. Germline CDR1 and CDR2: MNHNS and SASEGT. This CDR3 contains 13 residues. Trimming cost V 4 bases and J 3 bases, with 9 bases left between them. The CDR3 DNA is TGTGCCAGCAGTGTTCGGGAGGACACTGAAGCTTTCTTT. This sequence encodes CASSVREDTEAFF.

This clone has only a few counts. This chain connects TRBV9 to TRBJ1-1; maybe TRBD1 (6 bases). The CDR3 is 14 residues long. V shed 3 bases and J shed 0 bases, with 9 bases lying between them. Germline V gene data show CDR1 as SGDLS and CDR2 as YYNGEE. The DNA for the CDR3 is TGTGCCAGCAGCGGAGACAGGCTGAACACTGAAGCTTTCTTT. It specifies CASSGDRLNTEAFF.

CDR3 sequence: CASSPSGLQGARNEQFF. The CDR3 DNA reads as TGTGCCAGCAGTCCCTCGGGTTTGCAGGGGGCTAGGAATGAGCAGTTCTTC. The chain uses TRBV27 and TRBJ2-1, with TRBD1 identical over 8 bases. V was pared by 5 bases and J by 7 bases, with 16 bases of the junction left unmatched. The CDR3 loop spans 17 amino acids. The V gene's germline CDR1 is MNHEY and CDR2 SMNVEV (reference sequence).

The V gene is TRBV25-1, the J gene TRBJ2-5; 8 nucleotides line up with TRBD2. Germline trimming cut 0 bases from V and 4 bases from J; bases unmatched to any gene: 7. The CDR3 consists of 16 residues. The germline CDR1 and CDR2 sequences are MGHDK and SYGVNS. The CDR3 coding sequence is TGTGCCAGCAGTGAATATTACGGGGGGGCACGAGAGACCCAGTACTTC. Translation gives CASSEYYGGARETQYF.

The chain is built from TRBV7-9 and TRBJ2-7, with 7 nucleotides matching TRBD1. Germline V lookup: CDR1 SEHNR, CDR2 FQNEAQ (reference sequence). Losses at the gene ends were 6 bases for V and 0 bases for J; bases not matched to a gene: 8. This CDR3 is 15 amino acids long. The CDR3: CASRIQGVGSYEQYF. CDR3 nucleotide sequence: TGTGCCAGCAGGATCCAGGGGGTTGGCTCCTACGAGCAGTACTTC. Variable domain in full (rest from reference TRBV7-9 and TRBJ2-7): DTGVSQNPRHKITKRGQNVTFRCDPISEHNRLYWYRQTLGQGPEFLTYFQNEAQLEKSRLLSDRFSAERPKGSFSTLEIQRTEQGDSAMYLCASRIQGVGSYEQYFGPGTRLTVT.

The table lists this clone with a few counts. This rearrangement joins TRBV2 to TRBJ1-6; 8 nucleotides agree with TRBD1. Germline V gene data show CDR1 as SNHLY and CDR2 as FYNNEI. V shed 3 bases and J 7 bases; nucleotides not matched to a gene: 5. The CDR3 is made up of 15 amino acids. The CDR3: CASSDWTGRNSPLHF. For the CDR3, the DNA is TGTGCCAGCAGTGATTGGACAGGGAGGAATTCACCCCTCCACTTT.

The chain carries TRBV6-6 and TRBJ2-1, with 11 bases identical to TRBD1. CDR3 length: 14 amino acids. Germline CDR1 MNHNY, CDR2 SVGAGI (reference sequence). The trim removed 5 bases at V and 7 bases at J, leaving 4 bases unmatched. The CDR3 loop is CASSPGQGVNEQFF. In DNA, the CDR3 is TGTGCCAGCAGTCCGGGACAGGGGGTGAATGAGCAGTTCTTC.

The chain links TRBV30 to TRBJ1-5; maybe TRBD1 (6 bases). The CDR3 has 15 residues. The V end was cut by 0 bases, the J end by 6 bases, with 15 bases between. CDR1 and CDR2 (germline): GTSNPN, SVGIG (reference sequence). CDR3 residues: CAWSVRGQGSQPQHF. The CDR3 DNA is TGTGCCTGGAGTGTACGGGGTCAGGGGAGTCAGCCCCAGCATTTT.

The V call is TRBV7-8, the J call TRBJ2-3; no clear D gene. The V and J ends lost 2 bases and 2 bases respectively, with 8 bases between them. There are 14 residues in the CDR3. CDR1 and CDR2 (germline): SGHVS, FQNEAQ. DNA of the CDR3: TGTGCCAGCAGCTTAAAGCGTTACACAGATACGCAGTATTTT. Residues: CASSLKRYTDTQYF.

The chain's CDR3 is CASSAGQGGQPQHF. CDR3 DNA: TGTGCCAGCAGCGCGGGACAGGGAGGCCAGCCCCAGCATTTT. V gene TRBV9 combines with J gene TRBJ1-5; 9 positions match TRBD1. The CDR3 consists of 14 residues. Trimming cost V 3 bases and J 7 bases; bases outside gene matches: 5. The V gene's germline CDR1 is SGDLS and CDR2 YYNGEE.

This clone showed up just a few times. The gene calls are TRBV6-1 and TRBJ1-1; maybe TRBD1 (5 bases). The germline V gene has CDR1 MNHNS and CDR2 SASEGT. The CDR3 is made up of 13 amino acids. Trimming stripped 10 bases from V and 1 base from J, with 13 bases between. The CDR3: CATRGVGNTEAFF. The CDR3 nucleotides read TGTGCCACCAGAGGGGTTGGGAACACTGAAGCTTTCTTT.

CDR3 loop: CASINGGNSGRVRATDTQYF. The CDR3 DNA follows: TGTGCCAGCATCAACGGGGGGAATTCGGGTAGGGTCCGGGCCACAGATACGCAGTATTTT. The chain combines TRBV21-1 with TRBJ2-3; the table's D call TRBD2 went unverified against the DNA. TRBV21-1 is a known pseudogene. The CDR3 has 20 residues.

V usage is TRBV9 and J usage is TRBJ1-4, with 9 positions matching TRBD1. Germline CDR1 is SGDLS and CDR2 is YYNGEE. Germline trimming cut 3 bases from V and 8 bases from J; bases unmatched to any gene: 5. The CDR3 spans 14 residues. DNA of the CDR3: TGTGCCAGCAGCGCGGGACAGGGCAGGGAAAAACTGTTTTTT. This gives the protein CASSAGQGREKLFF.